Reported below is one T cell receptor beta chain. Produced via immunoSEQ multiplex PCR; TCRdb's table is partial and in-frame only. The sample comprises some 660,000 clones, 87% of which are singletons, and roughly 0.0086% rests with the top ten. The CDR3 has 16 amino acids. Germline loops: CDR1 SGHAT, CDR2 FQNNGV. The V gene end was trimmed by 3 bases and the J gene end by 4 bases; junction bases not matched to a gene: 8. The data are from a study of shared T cell receptors in the human thymus. The same data also went into a second study, on human thymus T cells. From that second work: Thymic material originated from resections removed in the course of corrective heart surgery.

The sample was thymocytes. The V gene is TRBV11-2, the J gene TRBJ1-3, with 8 bases matching TRBD1. The source is a boy younger than two with a congenital heart defect. CDR3 DNA sequence: TGTGCCAGCAGCTTGGTTCAGGGGGCGCGGGGAAACACCATATATTTT. Translated, it gives CASSLVQGARGNTIYF.